The 22 T cell receptor beta chains presented below share a single source sample, sequenced in a study of memory CD4+ T cells and cytomegalovirus serostatus (dated by TCRdb to between 2017 and 2020). The library was made by the immunoSEQ multiplex PCR assay. This is the immuneACCESS table as TCRdb keeps it, with only in-frame sequences that have V and J called. A part of the clones is gone; compared with another copy, unresolved V genes explain less than half, and the rest is unexplained. The sample table contains about 82,000 clones; only one count was recorded for 80% of them. The ten largest clonotypes hold less than 0.9% of the sample. A FACSAria II was used to sort memory CD4+ T cells, defined as single viable CD3+CD4+CD8-CD45RO+ cells. Sequencing was carried out using memory CD4+ T cells from blood. The receptors come from an adult in good health and CMV-seronegative.

The chain recombines TRBV18 with TRBJ2-7, with TRBD1 matching over 7 bases. J gave up 6 bases and V 2 bases, and 10 bases lay outside the gene matches. This CDR3 is 15 amino acids long. CDR1 is KGHSH, CDR2 LQKENI, per germline. CDR3 protein: CASSPYISSGGEQYF. The CDR3, as DNA: TGTGCCAGCTCACCATATATAAGTTCAGGGGGCGAGCAGTACTTC. Supplemented by reference TRBV18 and TRBJ2-7, the full variable domain reads NAGVMQNPRHLVRRRGQEARLRCSPMKGHSHVYWYRQLPEEGLKFMVYLQKENIIDESGMPKERFSAEFPKEGPSILRIQQVVRGDSAAYFCASSPYISSGGEQYFGPGTRLTVT.

V usage is TRBV15 and J usage is TRBJ1-6; D call uncertain. The length of the CDR3 is 16 residues. The V end was cut by 0 bases, the J end by 6 bases, with 12 bases between. Looked up from germline, CDR1 is LNHNV and CDR2 is YYDKDF (reference sequence). The CDR3 loop reads CATSRDGGVLNSPLHF. The CDR3 bases are TGTGCCACCAGCAGAGATGGTGGAGTTCTTAATTCACCCCTCCACTTT.

This clone has a handful of counts. The chain joins TRBV2 to TRBJ1-1, with D tentatively TRBD1 (5 bases). This CDR3 region has 15 residues. In germline, CDR1 is SNHLY, CDR2 FYNNEI. V shed 6 bases and J shed 1 base, with 15 bases lying between them. The chain's CDR3 is CASRNRDAGNTEAFF. The DNA for the CDR3 is TGTGCCAGCAGAAACCGGGACGCTGGGAACACTGAAGCTTTCTTT.

CDR3 sequence: CAWSVQTNQPQHF. The CDR3 DNA reads as TGTGCCTGGAGTGTACAAACTAATCAGCCCCAGCATTTT. This sequence joins TRBV30 and TRBJ1-5; D gene unclear. The CDR3 is 13 residues long. Germline V gene lookup returns CDR1 GTSNPN and CDR2 SVGIG (reference sequence). The ends were cut back, 0 bases at V and 4 bases at J, with 7 bases in the middle. Combining the CDR3 with reference TRBV30 and TRBJ1-5 gives the whole variable domain SQTIHQWPATLVQPVGSPLSLECTVEGTSNPNLYWYRQAAGRGLQLLFYSVGIGQISSEVPQNLSASRPQDRQFILSSKKLLLSDSGFYLCAWSVQTNQPQHFGDGTRLSIL.

The V call is TRBV6-6, the J call TRBJ2-2; possibly TRBD2 for D (7 bases). V shed 4 bases and J shed 5 bases, with 14 bases lying between them. CDR3 length: 15 amino acids. Per germline, CDR1 MNHNY and CDR2 SVGAGI (reference sequence). CDR3 amino acids: CASSWRGGGTGELFF. The DNA for the CDR3 is TGTGCCAGCAGTTGGAGGGGGGGCGGAACCGGGGAGCTGTTTTTT.

The J gene is TRBJ1-3, the V gene TRBV7-2; D is unresolved. V shed 1 base and J shed 2 bases, with 9 bases lying between them. The germline CDR1 and CDR2 sequences are SGHTA and FQGNSA. The CDR3 contains 15 residues. The CDR3 DNA sequence: TGTGCCAGCAGCTTAGTCGGTCAGGCTGGAAACACCATATATTTT. Translating gives CASSLVGQAGNTIYF.

This clone was picked up one time. The CDR3 region has the DNA TGTGCCAGCTCACCAATGCGCCGGTCGAACACTGAAGCTTTCTTT. It translates to CASSPMRRSNTEAFF. The rearrangement uses TRBV18 and TRBJ1-1, with D uncertain. Germline V gives CDR1 KGHSH, CDR2 LQKENI. The CDR3 is 15 amino acids. Trimming stripped 2 bases from V and 1 base from J, with 11 bases between.

This chain connects TRBV5-1 to TRBJ1-2; the D gene is possibly TRBD1 (5 bases). Germline lookup yields CDR1 SGHRS and CDR2 YFSETQ. V gave up 4 bases and J gave up 4 bases, with 20 bases separating them. The CDR3 totals 16 residues. The CDR3, as DNA: TGCGCCAGCAGCCCCGGGGGACCGACAGTGGCCTATGGCTACACCTTC. It translates to CASSPGGPTVAYGYTF.

This clone has a count of ten or more. The rearrangement links TRBV6-1 to TRBJ2-2, with D unresolved. Trimming left V 2 bases short and J 0 bases short, with 7 bases between. The germline V gene has CDR1 MNHNS and CDR2 SASEGT. The CDR3 contains 15 residues. The DNA for the CDR3 is TGTGCCAGCAGTGAACAGCCCGCGAACACCGGGGAGCTGTTTTTT. Translating it yields CASSEQPANTGELFF.

The chain couples TRBV7-2 to TRBJ1-3, with D uncertain. This CDR3 region has 15 residues. V was trimmed by 5 bases and J by 0 bases, leaving 11 bases between them. The germline V gene has CDR1 SGHTA and CDR2 FQGNSA. The chain's CDR3 is CASSPRKISGNTIYF. CDR3 coding DNA: TGTGCCAGCAGCCCCAGGAAGATCTCTGGAAACACCATATATTTT.

The J gene is TRBJ1-1, the V gene TRBV2, with unresolved D. CDR3 length: 13 residues. Trimming shortened V by 7 bases and J by 3 bases, and 12 bases separated the two germline ends. Per the germline V gene, CDR1 is SNHLY and CDR2 is FYNNEI. This chain's CDR3 is CASIAELHTEAFF. The CDR3, as DNA: TGTGCCAGCATCGCCGAACTCCACACTGAAGCTTTCTTT.

The chain uses TRBV5-1 and TRBJ1-1; 8 bases are shared with TRBD1. Germline assignment: CDR1 SGHRS and CDR2 YFSETQ. Trimming removed 4 bases from V and 1 base from J; junction bases left unmatched: 6. The CDR3 has 15 amino acids. This chain's CDR3 is CASSLGQVPNTEAFF. DNA of the CDR3: TGCGCCAGCAGCCTGGGACAGGTACCGAACACTGAAGCTTTCTTT.

The V and J genes are TRBV4-3 and TRBJ1-2, with D uncertain. V lost 0 bases, J lost 4 bases, and 12 bases lay in between. This CDR3 has 15 residues. Germline V gene data show CDR1 as LGHNA and CDR2 as YSLEER. The chain's CDR3 is CASSQDLVQSYGYTF. The CDR3 DNA is TGCGCCAGCAGCCAAGATCTTGTCCAGAGCTATGGCTACACCTTC.

J is TRBJ2-2 and V is TRBV6-4; D call uncertain. Germline V gene lookup returns CDR1 MRHNA and CDR2 SNTAGT. CDR3 length equals 15 residues. Deletions cut 0 bases from V and 1 base from J, with 6 bases between. The CDR3 DNA sequence: TGTGCCAGCAGTGACTCGAGCAGGAACACCGGGGAGCTGTTTTTT. Translating gives CASSDSSRNTGELFF.

The genes are TRBV27 and TRBJ2-3; D not certain. The ends were cut back, 6 bases at V and 0 bases at J, with 19 bases in the middle. Germline loops: CDR1 MNHEY, CDR2 SMNVEV (reference sequence). This CDR3 region has 17 residues. The CDR3 nucleotides are TGTGCCAGCAGCCCGAAACTCAGGCTGACTAGCACAGATACGCAGTATTTT. Amino acid sequence: CASSPKLRLTSTDTQYF.

The chain joins TRBV27 to TRBJ1-1; TRBD1 is a possible D gene (5 bases). V lost 2 bases and J 5 bases, leaving 9 bases between the germline ends. Germline V gives CDR1 MNHEY, CDR2 SMNVEV (reference sequence). The CDR3 length is 13 residues. CDR3 in DNA: TGTGCCAGCAGTTTAGTGTCAGGGACTGAAGCTTTCTTT. This codes for CASSLVSGTEAFF.

The chain is built from TRBV18 and TRBJ1-1; D gene ambiguous. This CDR3 comprises 13 residues. V was cut by 6 bases and J by 0 bases, with 8 bases left in between. In germline, CDR1 is KGHSH, CDR2 LQKENI. The CDR3 DNA sequence: TGTGCCAGCTCCCTAAACTTGAACACTGAAGCTTTCTTT. It translates to CASSLNLNTEAFF. The entire variable domain, with the rest obtained from reference TRBV18 and TRBJ1-1, is as follows: NAGVMQNPRHLVRRRGQEARLRCSPMKGHSHVYWYRQLPEEGLKFMVYLQKENIIDESGMPKERFSAEFPKEGPSILRIQQVVRGDSAAYFCASSLNLNTEAFFGQGTRLTVV.

This clone occurred once. The genes are TRBV6-1 and TRBJ1-1; D gene ambiguous. V lost 1 base and J lost 3, with 3 bases in between. CDR1 is MNHNS and CDR2 is SASEGT in the germline V gene. The CDR3 runs to 12 residues. CDR3 in amino acids: CASSEDYTEAFF. CDR3 DNA sequence: TGTGCCAGCAGTGAAGATTACACTGAAGCTTTCTTT.

This chain joins TRBV9 and TRBJ1-3, with TRBD1 as a possible D gene (6 bases). The CDR3 sequence is 15 residues long. The germline V gene encodes CDR1 SGDLS and CDR2 YYNGEE. With 1 base removed from V and 1 base from J, the gap between germline ends came to 9 bases. The CDR3 reads CASSVQDRSGNTIYF. The CDR3 nucleotides are TGTGCCAGCAGCGTACAAGACAGGTCTGGAAACACCATATATTTT. The variable domain in full, completed from reference TRBV9 and TRBJ1-3, reads DSGVTQTPKHLITATGQRVTLRCSPRSGDLSVYWYQQSLDQGLQFLIQYYNGEERAKGNILERFSAQQFPDLHSELNLSSLELGDSALYFCASSVQDRSGNTIYFGEGSWLTVV.

The V gene is TRBV6-5, the J gene TRBJ1-2; D is perhaps TRBD1 (6 bases). Germline assignment: CDR1 MNHEY and CDR2 SVGAGI. CDR3 size: 16 residues. V was clipped by 4 bases and J by 2 bases, with 17 bases between them. The DNA for the CDR3 is TGTGCCAGCAGTTCCATTCAGGGGTTCCCCAACTATGGCTACACCTTC. Translated, it gives CASSSIQGFPNYGYTF.

The chain has TRBV7-6 and TRBJ1-3; no definite D call. The CDR3 contains 14 residues. V lost 2 bases and J lost 0, with 5 bases in between. Germline lookup yields CDR1 SGHVS and CDR2 FNYEAQ. CDR3 sequence reads: CASSLYSSGNTIYF. The CDR3 DNA reads TGTGCCAGCAGCTTATACAGCTCTGGAAACACCATATATTTT.

J is TRBJ1-2 and V is TRBV28, with 8 bases that match TRBD1. The junction had 11 bases not matched to a gene; V was cut back by 10 bases and J by 4 bases. CDR3 size: 14 residues. Germline V gene lookup returns CDR1 MDHEN and CDR2 SYDVKM. In DNA, the CDR3 is TGTGCCACACAGACAGGGGCTTTAGCCTATGGCTACACCTTC. Translation: CATQTGALAYGYTF.